This T cell receptor (beta chain) emerged from a study of cytomegalovirus exposure and HLA in healthy donors. Both 60 Vbeta primers and 13 Jbeta primers went into the PCR. Libraries were prepared by immunoSEQ multiplex PCR; TCRdb keeps only in-frame clonotypes and omits some of them. The repertoire consists of around 150,000 clones, with over 60% occurring once and the leading ten covering roughly 13%. Trimming stripped 4 bases from V and 4 bases from J, with 11 bases between. Germline V gene lookup returns CDR1 KGHSH and CDR2 LQKENI. CDR3 size: 14 residues. This chain uses TRBV18 with TRBJ2-1; D possibly corresponds to TRBD1 (6 bases). Sequenced material: PBMCs. This TCR was sampled from a man aged 45 to 65 in good health and CMV-seropositive. DNA for the CDR3: TGTGCCAGCTCACTCATCCAGGGGTACAATGAGCAGTTCTTC. This gives the protein CASSLIQGYNEQFF.